This T cell receptor (beta chain) appears in the sequencing data of a study of blood T cell repertoires in COVID-19 (dated by TCRdb to 2020 to 2021). Turning to the overall study: Samples from collaborators originated in the United States, Italy and Spain and spanned both the acute and convalescent phases of COVID-19. The material from the prospective study consisted of cDNA or gDNA derived from T cells, B-cell-depleted T cells, or PBMCs. The dataset comprised deeply sampled blood TCRbeta repertoires from subjects exposed to, actively infected with, or recovered from COVID-19. The repertoires were released in a freely available public database intended as a resource for research on the immune response to SARS-CoV-2. Samples were obtained from the ongoing ImmuneRACE study (first 160 participants) and from over a thousand subjects provided by 6 global collaborators. Nearly every sample came with metadata listing a de-identified subject ID, COVID-19 status, age in years and sex. Where available, HLA class I and class II types were taken from metadata supplied by the sample provider and were not determined by assay-based typing.

This clone has just one count. There is no known antigen for this receptor. No clone much larger than this one lies a single base away; base qualities are absent. TCRbeta CDR3 regions were amplified from genomic DNA using the immunoSEQ Assay, a bias-controlled multiplex PCR. As for the original processing: The number of nucleated cells in each sample was estimated by amplification of reference gene primers within the assay. To quantify the absolute abundance of each unique TCRbeta CDR3 rearrangement, sequence reads were collapsed and filtered. For each sample, productive Simpson clonality was calculated by taking the square root of Simpson's diversity index across productive rearrangements. The table comes from immuneACCESS by way of TCRdb, which keeps in-frame sequences with V and J called. Part of the clones is missing from these tables; in studies checked, under half for an unresolved V gene and the rest for unknown reasons. The DNA was the basis for D and trimming; V, J and clone size are from that table. Here the sample has 200,000 to 250,000 clones; roughly 90% occur a single time. The ten largest clones take up roughly 2% of the sample.

What the authors observed across the whole study: Clinical and demographic metadata were provided uncurated, with the amount varying by source and participant.

A second Seattle source provided samples from volunteer blood donors who had recovered from COVID-19. Whole blood was collected in K2EDTA tubes by collaborating institutions according to the institutions' own protocols. Collaborator samples were shipped for TCRbeta analysis as frozen whole blood, isolated PBMCs, or DNA extracted from either sample type. Sequences MNHEY (CDR1) and SVGAGI (CDR2) are obtained from the germline V gene. Cut back by 0 bases and 6 bases, the V and J ends lie 11 bases apart. The CDR3 measures 15 amino acids from cysteine to phenylalanine. Only the CDR3 DNA stays, 45 bases, in frame from base 1.

Recombination connected TRBV6-5 to TRBJ2-2; a tentative D call is TRBD2 (5 bases match). The clonotype was recovered from a middle-aged woman who had recovered from COVID-19. The sequenced material came from peripheral blood. The DNA is as follows: TGTGCCAGCAGTTACTCGAGAGGGCCCTCCGGGGAGCTGTTTTTT. Translated, it reads CASSYSRGPSGELFF.